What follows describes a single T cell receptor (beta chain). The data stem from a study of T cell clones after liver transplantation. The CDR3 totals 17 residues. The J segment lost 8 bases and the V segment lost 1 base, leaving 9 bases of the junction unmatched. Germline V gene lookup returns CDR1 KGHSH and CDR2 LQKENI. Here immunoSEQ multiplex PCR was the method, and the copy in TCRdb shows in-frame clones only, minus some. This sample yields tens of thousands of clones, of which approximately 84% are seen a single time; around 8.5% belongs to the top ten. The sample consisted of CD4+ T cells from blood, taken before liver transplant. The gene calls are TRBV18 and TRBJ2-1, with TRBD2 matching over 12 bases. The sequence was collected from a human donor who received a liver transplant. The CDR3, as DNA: TGTGCCAGCTCACCACGGCAGACTAGCGGGAGTTTTGATGAGCAGTTCTTC. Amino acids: CASSPRQTSGSFDEQFF.